These 26 T cell receptor beta chains were sequenced from one sample in a study of T cell repertoires in cytomegalovirus infection. One entry per CDR3 protein results from TCRdb running MiXCR on the reads. The sample holds more than 650,000 distinct CDR3 sequences, about 40% seen once. The sample consisted of PBMCs. Receptors were obtained from a human donor in good health (CMV status not recorded). Some clones in this sample may be carry-over from other donors' samples.

A single count supports this clonotype. At one end the junction does not follow the germline gene, possibly because of a read error. The rearrangement links TRBV12-3 or TRBV12-4 to TRBJ2-3; 11 bases match TRBD2. The CDR3 loop spans 18 amino acids. In DNA form, the CDR3 reads TGTGCCCGCAGTTTCACTAGCGGGAGTGAAAGGGTGACAGATACGCAGTATTTT. Its protein product is CARSFTSGSERVTDTQYF.

Worth noting for this clonotype: A read error may be the cause here, since a much bigger clone is one base away. The V gene is TRBV7-6, the J gene TRBJ2-7, with D possibly matching TRBD2 (5 bases). Germline V gives CDR1 SGHVS, CDR2 FNYEAQ. V was shortened by 8 bases and J by 2 bases, with 16 bases between the two germline ends. This CDR3 comprises 14 residues. DNA of the CDR3: TGTGCCAGCTCCAAGGCCATCGGGACCTACGAGCAGTACTTC. Protein: CASSKAIGTYEQYF.

This clonotype was seen many times. The V and J genes are TRBV5-6 and TRBJ2-5, with a possible D match to TRBD2 (5 bases). The CDR3 is made up of 13 amino acids. Trimming took 2 bases from V and 5 from J, leaving 10 bases between them. Germline loops: CDR1 SGHDT, CDR2 YYEEEE. The CDR3 bases are TGTGCCAGCAGCTTAGGGTCGGGGGAGACCCAGTACTTC. This translates into CASSLGSGETQYF.

A few counts support this clonotype. In DNA form, the CDR3 reads TGTGCCAGCAGTTTGACCGGAAGGGTAAACGGTGGCTACACCTTC. This translates into CASSLTGRVNGGYTF. The V gene is TRBV28, the J gene TRBJ1-2; D call uncertain. Looked up from germline, CDR1 is MDHEN and CDR2 is SYDVKM. The CDR3 runs to 15 residues. V lost 3 bases, J lost 7 bases, and 18 bases lay in between.

This clonotype was recorded at least ten times. The chain combines TRBV7-2 with TRBJ1-1; 8 nucleotides align to TRBD1. Germline-derived CDR1 and CDR2 are SGHTA and FQGNSA. CDR3 length: 15 residues. V dropped 4 bases and J dropped 3; count of bases not matched to a gene: 7. CDR3 residues: CASSSHRGKDTEAFF. The CDR3 nucleotides are TGTGCCAGCAGCTCCCACAGGGGGAAGGACACTGAAGCTTTCTTT. The entire variable domain, with the rest obtained from reference TRBV7-2 and TRBJ1-1, is as follows: GAGVSQSPSNKVTEKGKDVELRCDPISGHTALYWYRQSLGQGLEFLIYFQGNSAPDKSGLPSDRFSAERTGGSVSTLTIQRTQQEDSAVYLCASSSHRGKDTEAFFGQGTRLTVV.

This clonotype showed up just a few times. The chain combines TRBV7-9 with TRBJ2-3; 7 positions agree with TRBD1. Unmatched junction bases numbered 3, after V lost 5 bases and J lost 1 base. Germline V CDR1 and CDR2: SEHNR, FQNEAQ (reference sequence). CDR3 length: 14 amino acids. The CDR3 loop is CASSHGQGTDTQYF. CDR3 bases: TGTGCCAGCAGCCACGGACAGGGCACAGATACGCAGTATTTT. The full variable domain, completed using reference TRBV7-9 and TRBJ2-3, is DTGVSQNPRHKITKRGQNVTFRCDPISEHNRLYWYRQTLGQGPEFLTYFQNEAQLEKSRLLSDRFSAERPKGSFSTLEIQRTEQGDSAMYLCASSHGQGTDTQYFGPGTRLTVL.

This clonotype was counted a single time. A read error is possible here, since a much larger clone lies one base away. V and J are TRBV6-8 and TRBJ2-6; TRBD2 aligns across 8 bases. Per germline, CDR1 MNHGY and CDR2 SAAAGT. This CDR3 has 15 residues. The CDR3 region is CASSAGGSGANGLTF. In nucleotides, the CDR3 is TGTGCCAGCAGTGCGGGGGGCTCTGGGGCCAACGGCCTGACTTTC.

This clonotype was detected a few times. The chain is built from TRBV27 and TRBJ1-4; D gene uncertain. The CDR3 covers 13 residues. With 5 bases removed from V and 4 bases from J, the gap between germline ends came to 8 bases. Germline CDR1 and CDR2: MNHEY and SMNVEV (reference sequence). CDR3 bases: TGTGCCAGCAGTCCATACTATAATGAAAAACTGTTTTTT. Its translation is CASSPYYNEKLFF.

The chain combines TRBV7-9 with TRBJ1-6, with 7 bases matching TRBD1. Germline assignment: CDR1 SEHNR and CDR2 FQNEAQ (reference sequence). Trimming took 1 base from V and 7 from J; bases not matched to a gene: 10. The CDR3 has 17 amino acids. CDR3 bases: TGTGCCAGCAGCTTAGGTCGACGGGCAGGGGGAAATTCACCCCTCCACTTT. Amino acids: CASSLGRRAGGNSPLHF.

This clonotype appeared a few times. The genes are TRBV20-1 and TRBJ2-1; 8 nucleotides line up with TRBD2. CDR1 and CDR2 (germline): DFQATT, SNEGSKA (reference sequence). The CDR3 length is 15 residues. Trimming took 0 bases from V and 6 from J; bases not matched to a gene: 7. The CDR3 loop is CSARDSGRGVNEQFF. The CDR3, as DNA: TGCAGTGCTAGAGATTCCGGGAGGGGGGTCAATGAGCAGTTCTTC.

V and J are TRBV4-1 and TRBJ1-3, with no clear D. There are 15 residues in the CDR3. Per the germline V gene, CDR1 is MGHRA and CDR2 is YSYEKL. Trimming stripped 3 bases from V and 0 bases from J, with 9 bases between. CDR3 DNA sequence: TGCGCCAGCAGCCATAAAGACGACTCTGGAAACACCATATATTTT. Translated: CASSHKDDSGNTIYF.

This clonotype showed up many times. The chain recombines TRBV7-2 with TRBJ2-7; 10 bases match TRBD2. With V trimmed by 1 base and J by 7 bases, 10 bases remained unmatched. The CDR3 runs to 16 residues. CDR1 SGHTA and CDR2 FQGNSA come from the germline V gene. The CDR3 here is CASSLGALAGVQEQYF. In nucleotides, the CDR3 is TGTGCCAGCAGCTTAGGGGCGCTAGCGGGAGTACAAGAGCAGTACTTC.

In regard to this clonotype: The junction shows a germline mismatch at one end, possibly a read error. The V gene is TRBV7-2, the J gene TRBJ1-1; D ambiguous. The CDR3 consists of 13 residues. From germline, CDR1 is SGHTA and CDR2 FQGNSA. The CDR3 DNA reads as TGTTCCAGCAGCCAACAATTTAGCACTGAAGCTTTCTTT. Translation gives CSSSQQFSTEAFF.

This clonotype was seen more than once but under ten times. The chain employs TRBV7-2 and TRBJ1-5; D is uncertain. Germline loops: CDR1 SGHTA, CDR2 FQGNSA. This CDR3 has 18 residues. Trimming took off 5 bases at V and 0 bases at J, with 20 bases between the two ends. The CDR3 DNA sequence: TGTGCCAGCAGCCCCCTTCCGTCAGTCTCTTATAGCAATCAGCCCCAGCATTTT. It yields the protein CASSPLPSVSYSNQPQHF.

The chain employs TRBV30 and TRBJ1-5; 8 positions match TRBD1. CDR1 and CDR2 (germline): GTSNPN, SVGIG (reference sequence). The CDR3 runs 15 residues. J was trimmed by 1 base and V by 2 bases; bases with no gene match: 4. CDR3 nucleotides: TGTGCCTGGAGTCCGACAGGGGCGAGCAATCAGCCCCAGCATTTT. This codes for CAWSPTGASNQPQHF.

The gene calls are TRBV9 and TRBJ2-4, with 12 bases identical to TRBD2. CDR1 SGDLS and CDR2 YYNGEE come from the germline V gene. With 3 bases clipped from V and 2 bases from J, the junction kept 12 bases outside the gene matches. This CDR3 is 19 amino acids long. The CDR3 is CASSADASGGAVSKNIQYF. CDR3 DNA: TGTGCCAGCAGCGCGGACGCTAGCGGGGGGGCTGTATCCAAAAACATTCAGTACTTC.

This clonotype appeared a few times. The chain recombines TRBV5-6 with TRBJ2-3; TRBD2 matches 7 bases. Trimming cost V 0 bases and J 10 bases; bases outside gene matches: 2. CDR3 size: 12 residues. The germline gives CDR1 SGHDT, CDR2 YYEEEE. CDR3 DNA sequence: TGTGCCAGCAGCTTGGGGGGACTACCGCAGTATTTT. This encodes CASSLGGLPQYF.

The table lists this clonotype with a few counts. The genes are TRBV19 and TRBJ2-3, with D possibly matching TRBD1 (5 bases). The germline V gene has CDR1 LNHDA and CDR2 SQIVND (reference sequence). With 3 bases removed from V and 5 bases from J, the gap between germline ends came to 12 bases. CDR3 length: 14 residues. This CDR3 reads CASSMRQGGDTQYF. The CDR3 region has the DNA TGTGCCAGTAGTATGCGGCAGGGCGGAGATACGCAGTATTTT.

This clonotype occurred a few times. The chain combines TRBV5-4 with TRBJ1-1; the D is unclear. V gave up 4 bases and J gave up 1 base, with 11 bases separating them. The V gene's germline CDR1 is SGHNT and CDR2 YYREEE (reference sequence). The length of the CDR3 is 14 residues. CDR3 protein: CASSQQRPNTEAFF. The CDR3 region has the DNA TGTGCCAGCAGCCAACAGCGACCGAACACTGAAGCTTTCTTT.

The chain employs TRBV28 and TRBJ2-7, with D possibly called TRBD1 or TRBD2 (5 bases each). V was shortened by 4 bases and J by 4 bases, with 29 bases between the two germline ends. CDR3 length: 19 residues. Germline V gives CDR1 MDHEN, CDR2 SYDVKM. CDR3 bases: TGTGCCAGCAGTTCTACCGAACCCTTGTGGAGCCCTTGGGGGTACGAGCAGTACTTC. Encoded protein: CASSSTEPLWSPWGYEQYF.

The table lists this clonotype with a few counts. The chain links TRBV7-2 to TRBJ2-5; 7 bases align to TRBD2. This CDR3 comprises 13 residues. Trimming removed 1 base from V and 7 bases from J; junction bases left unmatched: 3. CDR1 and CDR2 from the germline V gene are SGHTA and FQGNSA. CDR3 amino acids: CASSLGWGGTQYF. The DNA for the CDR3 is TGTGCCAGCAGCTTAGGCTGGGGGGGGACCCAGTACTTC.

This clonotype turned up a few times. V gene TRBV9 combines with J gene TRBJ2-3, with D possibly being TRBD2 (6 bases). CDR1 SGDLS and CDR2 YYNGEE come from the germline V gene. The CDR3 extends over 15 amino acids. V shed 0 bases and J shed 0 bases, with 8 bases lying between them. This CDR3 reads CASSVGGASTDTQYF. The DNA for the CDR3 is TGTGCCAGCAGCGTAGGCGGGGCTAGCACAGATACGCAGTATTTT.

In this sample, this clonotype turned up many times. The V and J genes are TRBV7-9 and TRBJ2-1; D remains unclear. Germline CDR1 reads SEHNR; CDR2 reads FQNEAQ (reference sequence). The CDR3 contains 13 residues. V lost 5 bases to trimming and J lost 2 bases, with 7 bases between them. The CDR3 nucleotides are TGTGCCAGCAGCGGAAGGCCCTACAATGAGCAGTTCTTC. As protein: CASSGRPYNEQFF.

The table lists this clonotype with a few counts. This chain joins TRBV6-1 and TRBJ1-5; TRBD1 matches at 9 bases. The CDR3 is made up of 22 amino acids. The J segment lost 1 base and the V segment lost 5 bases, leaving 24 bases of the junction unmatched. Germline loops: CDR1 MNHNS, CDR2 SASEGT. As DNA, the CDR3 is TGTGCCAGCAGTCCCGGACAGGGGAAGCGCGCTAGGGGCTTACTAAGCAATCAGCCCCAGCATTTT. This translates into CASSPGQGKRARGLLSNQPQHF.

This rearrangement joins TRBV20-1 to TRBJ1-2; TRBD1 matches 9 bases. Germline CDR1 and CDR2: DFQATT and SNEGSKA (reference sequence). The CDR3 sequence is 15 residues long. The CDR3 nucleotides read TGCAGGTGGCGGGACAGGGATAAGCCGGACTATGGCTACACCTTC. Translation gives CRWRDRDKPDYGYTF.

The chain is built from TRBV20-1 and TRBJ1-2; D is perhaps TRBD1 (6 bases). Germline lookup yields CDR1 DFQATT and CDR2 SNEGSKA (reference sequence). V was shortened by 3 bases and J by 6 bases, with 11 bases between the two germline ends. This CDR3 comprises 12 residues. The chain's CDR3 is CSASEGGDGYTF. CDR3 nucleotides: TGCAGTGCTAGCGAGGGGGGTGATGGCTACACCTTC.